The rows below give T cell receptor beta chains drawn from one sample of a study of cytomegalovirus exposure and HLA in healthy donors. Clones were sequenced by immunoSEQ multiplex PCR, and TCRdb holds only the in-frame ones, with some missing. The repertoire holds 150,000 to 200,000 clones, with around 80% as singletons. Sequenced sample: PBMCs. The receptors were sampled from a woman between 45 and 60 years old in good health and CMV-seronegative. CDR3s include the opening cysteine and the closing phenylalanine or tryptophan. The order of the fields is CDR3 protein, CDR3 DNA, clone size, CDR3 length, D gene, V gene, J gene. The D gene is left open where the match is weak. Part of the rows lack a size; the others show once, few, many or a class for expanded clones.

cdr3_aa: CASSPRGQGNTIYF
cdr3_nt: TGTGCCAGCAGCCCAAGGGGACAGGGAAACACCATATATTTT
clone_size: -
cdr3_length: 14
d_call: TRBD1
v_call: TRBV6-5
j_call: TRBJ1-3

cdr3_aa: CASSLAGSGGKQETQYF
cdr3_nt: TGTGCCAGCAGCTTAGCGGGGAGCGGAGGGAAACAAGAGACCCAGTACTTC
clone_size: -
cdr3_length: 17
d_call: -
v_call: TRBV7-9
j_call: TRBJ2-5

cdr3_aa: CASRSGLASYEQYF
cdr3_nt: TGTGCCAGCAGGTCGGGACTAGCGTCCTACGAGCAGTACTTC
clone_size: few
cdr3_length: 14
d_call: TRBD2
v_call: TRBV11-2
j_call: TRBJ2-7

cdr3_aa: CASSQMGQGTYEQYF
cdr3_nt: TGTGCCAGCTCACAGATGGGACAGGGAACTTACGAGCAGTACTTC
clone_size: -
cdr3_length: 15
d_call: TRBD1
v_call: TRBV18
j_call: TRBJ2-7

cdr3_aa: CASSISGAYNEQFF
cdr3_nt: TGTGCCAGTAGTATTTCCGGGGCCTACAATGAGCAGTTCTTC
clone_size: -
cdr3_length: 14
d_call: -
v_call: TRBV19
j_call: TRBJ2-1

cdr3_aa: CASSSDRLMTEAFF
cdr3_nt: TGTGCCAGCAGTTCTGACAGGCTGATGACTGAAGCTTTCTTT
clone_size: -
cdr3_length: 14
d_call: -
v_call: TRBV7-2
j_call: TRBJ1-1

cdr3_aa: CASSMAGLSSGNTIYF
cdr3_nt: TGTGCCAGTAGTATGGCGGGACTGAGCTCTGGAAACACCATATATTTT
clone_size: -
cdr3_length: 16
d_call: -
v_call: TRBV19
j_call: TRBJ1-3

cdr3_aa: CASSVAPHSGGEQYF
cdr3_nt: TGTGCCAGCAGCGTAGCCCCTCACTCGGGGGGCGAGCAGTACTTC
clone_size: -
cdr3_length: 15
d_call: TRBD2
v_call: TRBV9
j_call: TRBJ2-7

cdr3_aa: CASRLAGVGQETQYF
cdr3_nt: TGTGCCAGCAGGCTAGCGGGAGTAGGGCAAGAGACCCAGTACTTC
clone_size: -
cdr3_length: 15
d_call: TRBD2
v_call: TRBV6-5
j_call: TRBJ2-5

cdr3_aa: CASSSGTTGLHEAFF
cdr3_nt: TGTGCCAGCAGCAGCGGTACGACAGGGTTACATGAAGCTTTCTTT
clone_size: -
cdr3_length: 15
d_call: TRBD1
v_call: TRBV5-4
j_call: TRBJ1-1

cdr3_aa: CASSLGQRGDTQYF
cdr3_nt: TGTGCCAGCAGCCTGGGGCAAAGGGGGGATACGCAGTATTTT
clone_size: -
cdr3_length: 14
d_call: -
v_call: TRBV5-4
j_call: TRBJ2-3

cdr3_aa: CASVGGERGNYEQYF
cdr3_nt: TGTGCCAGCGTTGGCGGGGAGCGGGGAAACTACGAGCAGTACTTC
clone_size: -
cdr3_length: 15
d_call: TRBD2
v_call: TRBV2
j_call: TRBJ2-7

cdr3_aa: CATSSLAGGPTDTQYF
cdr3_nt: TGTGCCACCAGCTCACTAGCGGGGGGGCCAACAGATACGCAGTATTTT
clone_size: -
cdr3_length: 16
d_call: TRBD2
v_call: TRBV15
j_call: TRBJ2-3

cdr3_aa: CAAAGGRADTQYF
cdr3_nt: TGTGCCGCGGCGGGGGGGAGGGCAGATACGCAGTATTTT
clone_size: -
cdr3_length: 13
d_call: TRBD2
v_call: TRBV7-2
j_call: TRBJ2-3

cdr3_aa: CASGSTGSKQPQHF
cdr3_nt: TGTGCCAGCGGCTCGACAGGGTCAAAACAGCCCCAGCATTTT
clone_size: -
cdr3_length: 14
d_call: TRBD1
v_call: TRBV4-2
j_call: TRBJ1-5

cdr3_aa: CASSPQSHQPQHF
cdr3_nt: TGTGCCAGCTCACCACAGAGCCATCAGCCCCAGCATTTT
clone_size: -
cdr3_length: 13
d_call: -
v_call: TRBV18
j_call: TRBJ1-5

cdr3_aa: CASRFLADARDEQFF
cdr3_nt: TGTGCCAGCCGGTTTCTAGCGGATGCGCGCGATGAGCAGTTCTTC
clone_size: -
cdr3_length: 15
d_call: TRBD2
v_call: TRBV2
j_call: TRBJ2-1

cdr3_aa: CAWSPTGGGSGELFF
cdr3_nt: TGTGCCTGGAGCCCCACCGGGGGGGGGTCCGGGGAGCTGTTTTTT
clone_size: -
cdr3_length: 15
d_call: TRBD2
v_call: TRBV30
j_call: TRBJ2-2

cdr3_aa: CSLVSGQSYNEQFF
cdr3_nt: TGCAGCCTCGTTTCCGGACAGAGCTACAATGAGCAGTTCTTC
clone_size: -
cdr3_length: 14
d_call: -
v_call: TRBV29-1
j_call: TRBJ2-1

cdr3_aa: CASSLNRETNYGYTF
cdr3_nt: TGTGCCAGCAGCTTGAACAGGGAGACTAACTATGGCTACACCTTC
clone_size: -
cdr3_length: 15
d_call: -
v_call: TRBV5-4
j_call: TRBJ1-2

cdr3_aa: CASRNTGSVGYTF
cdr3_nt: TGTGCCAGCAGGAACACAGGATCCGTCGGCTACACCTTC
clone_size: once
cdr3_length: 13
d_call: -
v_call: TRBV9
j_call: TRBJ1-2

cdr3_aa: CASSLAGLNEQFF
cdr3_nt: TGTGCCAGCAGTTTAGCCGGACTTAATGAGCAGTTCTTC
clone_size: few
cdr3_length: 13
d_call: -
v_call: TRBV27
j_call: TRBJ2-1

cdr3_aa: CASGAGTVNEQFF
cdr3_nt: TGCGCCAGCGGAGCGGGGACGGTTAATGAGCAGTTCTTC
clone_size: -
cdr3_length: 13
d_call: TRBD2
v_call: TRBV5-1
j_call: TRBJ2-1

cdr3_aa: CASTRTSEYEQYF
cdr3_nt: TGTGCCAGCACCCGGACTAGCGAGTACGAGCAGTACTTC
clone_size: -
cdr3_length: 13
d_call: TRBD2
v_call: TRBV2
j_call: TRBJ2-7

cdr3_aa: CASSSDSSSYEQYF
cdr3_nt: TGTGCCAGCAGCTCAGACTCGTCCTCCTACGAGCAGTACTTC
clone_size: -
cdr3_length: 14
d_call: -
v_call: TRBV7-9
j_call: TRBJ2-7

cdr3_aa: CASSLWERGGRGETQYF
cdr3_nt: TGTGCCAGCAGTTTGTGGGAGCGGGGGGGCCGCGGGGAGACCCAGTACTTC
clone_size: few
cdr3_length: 17
d_call: TRBD2
v_call: TRBV28
j_call: TRBJ2-5

cdr3_aa: CASSFGRGEYGYTF
cdr3_nt: TGTGCCAGCAGTTTTGGGAGGGGGGAGTATGGCTATACCTTC
clone_size: -
cdr3_length: 14
d_call: -
v_call: TRBV28
j_call: TRBJ1-2

cdr3_aa: CAWSGGGYTGELFF
cdr3_nt: TGTGCCTGGAGTGGCGGAGGTTACACCGGGGAGCTGTTTTTT
clone_size: -
cdr3_length: 14
d_call: -
v_call: TRBV30
j_call: TRBJ2-2

cdr3_aa: CASSSGLIQETQYF
cdr3_nt: TGTGCCAGTAGTTCGGGACTTATTCAAGAGACCCAGTACTTC
clone_size: -
cdr3_length: 14
d_call: -
v_call: TRBV19
j_call: TRBJ2-5

cdr3_aa: CAIHGGEDTEAFF
cdr3_nt: TGTGCCATCCACGGGGGGGAGGACACTGAAGCTTTCTTT
clone_size: -
cdr3_length: 13
d_call: -
v_call: TRBV10-3
j_call: TRBJ1-1

cdr3_aa: CASSPNTGEGTQYF
cdr3_nt: TGTGCCAGCAGCCCTAACACAGGGGAAGGGACCCAGTACTTC
clone_size: once
cdr3_length: 14
d_call: TRBD1
v_call: TRBV7-3
j_call: TRBJ2-5

cdr3_aa: CASSLIRLANGYTF
cdr3_nt: TGTGCCAGCAGTTTAATTCGCCTTGCTAATGGCTACACCTTC
clone_size: once
cdr3_length: 14
d_call: -
v_call: TRBV28
j_call: TRBJ1-2

cdr3_aa: CAIQEGNGYTF
cdr3_nt: TGTGCCATCCAAGAGGGAAATGGCTACACCTTC
clone_size: -
cdr3_length: 11
d_call: -
v_call: TRBV10-3
j_call: TRBJ1-2

cdr3_aa: CASSPSLGAWSGYTF
cdr3_nt: TGTGCCAGCAGCCCGTCCCTGGGGGCCTGGAGTGGCTACACCTTC
clone_size: -
cdr3_length: 15
d_call: -
v_call: TRBV7-9
j_call: TRBJ1-2

cdr3_aa: CASSLKRQGGVETQYF
cdr3_nt: TGTGCCAGCAGCTTGAAGCGTCAGGGAGGCGTGGAGACCCAGTACTTC
clone_size: -
cdr3_length: 16
d_call: -
v_call: TRBV5-4
j_call: TRBJ2-5

cdr3_aa: CASSQDRVSSRYGYTF
cdr3_nt: TGCGCCAGCAGCCAAGACAGGGTCAGTTCGAGGTATGGCTACACCTTC
clone_size: -
cdr3_length: 16
d_call: -
v_call: TRBV4-3
j_call: TRBJ1-2

cdr3_aa: CASSVGGQGDISPYEQYF
cdr3_nt: TGTGCCAGCAGCGTAGGGGGACAGGGCGATATTAGCCCCTACGAGCAGTACTTC
clone_size: -
cdr3_length: 18
d_call: TRBD1
v_call: TRBV9
j_call: TRBJ2-7

cdr3_aa: CASIPTPGGGAQRYEQYF
cdr3_nt: TGTGCCAGCATCCCGACCCCGGGCGGGGGGGCACAAAGGTACGAGCAGTACTTC
clone_size: -
cdr3_length: 18
d_call: TRBD2
v_call: TRBV28
j_call: TRBJ2-7

cdr3_aa: CASTTGSSYSYEQYF
cdr3_nt: TGTGCCAGCACCACCGGGTCCTCCTACTCCTACGAGCAGTACTTC
clone_size: -
cdr3_length: 15
d_call: -
v_call: TRBV18
j_call: TRBJ2-7

cdr3_aa: CAWRDTGRANEKLFF
cdr3_nt: TGTGCCTGGAGGGATACAGGGCGGGCTAATGAAAAACTGTTTTTT
clone_size: -
cdr3_length: 15
d_call: -
v_call: TRBV30
j_call: TRBJ1-4

cdr3_aa: CAWRSGVKFF
cdr3_nt: TGTGCCTGGCGGTCCGGGGTTAAGTTCTTT
clone_size: once
cdr3_length: 10
d_call: -
v_call: TRBV30
j_call: TRBJ1-1

cdr3_aa: CASGAGGALIGYTF
cdr3_nt: TGTGCCAGTGGGGCCGGGGGAGCATTGATAGGCTACACCTTC
clone_size: once
cdr3_length: 14
d_call: -
v_call: TRBV19
j_call: TRBJ1-2

cdr3_aa: CASSTGAGLVTHEQYF
cdr3_nt: TGTGCCAGCAGCACGGGGGCGGGACTAGTGACCCACGAGCAGTACTTC
clone_size: -
cdr3_length: 16
d_call: TRBD2
v_call: TRBV7-8
j_call: TRBJ2-7

cdr3_aa: CAWTRDRTYGYTF
cdr3_nt: TGTGCCTGGACTCGGGACAGGACCTATGGCTACACCTTC
clone_size: -
cdr3_length: 13
d_call: TRBD1
v_call: TRBV30
j_call: TRBJ1-2

cdr3_aa: CASSYGGAEKPQHF
cdr3_nt: TGTGCCAGCAGTTACGGGGGGGCAGAGAAGCCCCAGCATTTT
clone_size: -
cdr3_length: 14
d_call: -
v_call: TRBV6-6
j_call: TRBJ1-5

cdr3_aa: CASSTPRVDYNEQFF
cdr3_nt: TGTGCCAGTAGCACCCCAAGAGTAGACTACAATGAGCAGTTCTTC
clone_size: -
cdr3_length: 15
d_call: -
v_call: TRBV19
j_call: TRBJ2-1

cdr3_aa: CASRDSGGSYNEQYF
cdr3_nt: TGTGCCAGCAGGGACTCGGGCGGGAGCTATAACGAGCAGTACTTC
clone_size: -
cdr3_length: 15
d_call: TRBD2
v_call: TRBV2
j_call: TRBJ2-7

cdr3_aa: CASSIDSGPWSTEAFF
cdr3_nt: TGTGCCAGTAGTATAGATTCAGGGCCCTGGAGCACTGAAGCTTTCTTT
clone_size: once
cdr3_length: 16
d_call: -
v_call: TRBV19
j_call: TRBJ1-1

cdr3_aa: CASSAPGTGLSGGYTF
cdr3_nt: TGTGCCAGCAGTGCACCCGGGACAGGGTTGAGCGGTGGCTACACCTTC
clone_size: few
cdr3_length: 16
d_call: TRBD1
v_call: TRBV28
j_call: TRBJ1-2